This T cell receptor (beta chain) originates from a study of T cell responses to AZD1222 COVID-19 vaccine. Study results and limitations: Among the donors, most were white British and more were female, and clonal diversity was possibly underestimated. Vaccination with two AZD1222 doses was followed by a rise in Spike-specific TCR breadth and depth.

In the case of this clone: The antigen is not known.

The table came from immunoSEQ multiplex PCR; TCRdb's copy has only in-frame clones and leaves some out. The table lists approximately 100,000 clones, around 90% of them singletons, with approximately 5.2% in the top ten. Germline V CDR1 and CDR2: SEHNR, FQNEAQ (reference sequence). The CDR3 loop spans 17 amino acids. The J segment lost 1 base and the V segment lost 5 bases, leaving 5 bases of the junction unmatched. The chain recombines TRBV7-9 with TRBJ2-5; 15 nucleotides line up with TRBD2. This clonotype originated in an adult who received the AZD1222 COVID-19 vaccine. The specimen was peripheral blood, collected 28 days after the second AZD1222 dose. CDR3 nucleotide sequence: TGTGCCAGCAGCCCCGGGACTAGCGGGGGGATCCAAGAGACCCAGTACTTC. Translated, it gives CASSPGTSGGIQETQYF.